The rows below give T cell receptor beta chains drawn from one sample of a study of CD8 T cells in ankylosing spondylitis. Each CDR3 protein gets one entry after TCRdb re-called the 5' RACE reads with MiXCR. The sample has some 200,000 distinct CDR3 sequences, approximately 7.4% seen once. Material for sequencing was blood, either unsorted or a sorted T cell fraction (not recorded which). The receptors originated from a male donor with ankylosing spondylitis. Both conserved end residues are part of each CDR3. D genes are given only for firm matches. The size of a clone is reported for some rows only, either as once, few or many, or as a class for expanded clones.

size,V,D,J,DNA,CDR3
many,TRBV9,NA,TRBJ1-6,TGTGCCAGCAGCGTAGCCGGTCGGCGGACGTATAATTCACCCCTCCACTTT,CASSVAGRRTYNSPLHF
many,TRBV5-6,TRBD2,TRBJ2-5,TGTGCCAGCAGCCTATTAGCGGGGGGGATGGAGACCCAGTACTTC,CASSLLAGGMETQYF
few,TRBV12-3/TRBV12-4,TRBD2,TRBJ2-3,TGTGCCAGCAGTTTTGATGTAGCGGGGAGGTCCGAAGATACGCAGTATTTT,CASSFDVAGRSEDTQYF
many,TRBV9,NA,TRBJ2-2,TGTGCCAGCAGCCCGCCGGCCAGGGAGCTGTTTTTT,CASSPPARELFF
NA,TRBV6-5,TRBD2,TRBJ2-7,TGTGCCAGCAGTTACTCCCGGGAGGGGAGGTACGAGCAGTACTTC,CASSYSREGRYEQYF
few,TRBV19,NA,TRBJ1-2,TGTGCCAGTAGTATAGATCTGGAGGCGCGTCTCTATGGCTACACCTTC,CASSIDLEARLYGYTF
many,TRBV10-3,NA,TRBJ2-7,TGTGCCACCCGCCAGGACTCCTACGAGCAGTACTTC,CATRQDSYEQYF
many,TRBV4-3,TRBD1,TRBJ2-3,TGCGCCAGCAGCCCCAGGACAGGGGGGGCAGATACGCAGTATTTT,CASSPRTGGADTQYF
many,TRBV9,NA,TRBJ2-6,TGTGCCAGCGGACAGCGGCCTGGGGCCAACGTCCTGACTTTC,CASGQRPGANVLTF
many,TRBV20-1,TRBD2,TRBJ2-5,TGCAGTGCTTCCAAAGCCCCGGGACTATGGCAAGAGACCCAGTACTTC,CSASKAPGLWQETQYF
many,TRBV27,TRBD2,TRBJ2-3,TGTGCCAGCAGTTTATTGGGGACTAGCGGGAGCAATACGCAGTATTTT,CASSLLGTSGSNTQYF
many,TRBV12-3/TRBV12-4,NA,TRBJ1-2,TGTGCCAGCAGTTTAAAGCGGTTAGGCAGAGACTATGGCTACACCTTC,CASSLKRLGRDYGYTF
few,TRBV4-2,TRBD2,TRBJ2-3,TGTGCCAGCAGCCAGACGTACAGCGGGGGCTCAGATACGCAGTATTTT,CASSQTYSGGSDTQYF
NA,TRBV20-1,TRBD1,TRBJ2-7,TGCAGTGCTCGGCGGACAGGGGGAGAATCCTACGAGCAGTACTTC,CSARRTGGESYEQYF
many,TRBV5-1,NA,TRBJ1-1,TGCGCCAGCAGCTTGGTTAGCACTGAAGCTTTCTTT,CASSLVSTEAFF
NA,TRBV6-5,NA,TRBJ2-7,TGTGCCAGCAGTTACTCGAGGGAAGCTTCCTACGAGCAGTACTTC,CASSYSREASYEQYF
many,TRBV6-2/TRBV6-3,TRBD1,TRBJ2-2,TGTGCCAGCAGTCCCAGGGGGAGTCTGTTCACGAACACCGGGGAGCTGTTTTTT,CASSPRGSLFTNTGELFF
many,TRBV6-5,TRBD2,TRBJ2-7,TGTGCCAGCAGTAAATCGACTAGCGGGATTCCCTACGAGCAGTACTTC,CASSKSTSGIPYEQYF
many,TRBV20-1,NA,TRBJ2-7,TGCAGTGCGAGATCGGACAGAACCTACGAGCAGTACTTC,CSARSDRTYEQYF
many,TRBV20-1,NA,TRBJ2-7,TGCAGCGGACAGAGCTCCTACGAGCAGTACTTC,CSGQSSYEQYF
NA,TRBV29-1,NA,TRBJ2-7,TGCAGCGTTGTTTCGGGGGCCAAGTACGAGCAGTACTTC,CSVVSGAKYEQYF
few,TRBV15,TRBD1,TRBJ2-1,TGTGCCACCAGCACGTGGACAGGAGCCTACAATGAGCAGTTCTTC,CATSTWTGAYNEQFF
few,TRBV19,NA,TRBJ1-6,TGTGCCACCACTAACCAGCGCTCCTATAATTCACCCCTCCACTTT,CATTNQRSYNSPLHF
few,TRBV6-5,NA,TRBJ1-5,TGTGCCAGCAGTTTGAGAAACAGGGTTGGCAATCAGCCCCAGCATTTT,CASSLRNRVGNQPQHF
NA,TRBV5-1,NA,TRBJ1-1,TGCGCCAGCAGCTTGGTAGGGAAAATGAACACTGAAGCTTTCTTT,CASSLVGKMNTEAFF
NA,TRBV7-9,NA,TRBJ1-2,TGTGCCAGCAGCTTAATGGCCCCTCAGTGGAATGGCTACACCTTC,CASSLMAPQWNGYTF